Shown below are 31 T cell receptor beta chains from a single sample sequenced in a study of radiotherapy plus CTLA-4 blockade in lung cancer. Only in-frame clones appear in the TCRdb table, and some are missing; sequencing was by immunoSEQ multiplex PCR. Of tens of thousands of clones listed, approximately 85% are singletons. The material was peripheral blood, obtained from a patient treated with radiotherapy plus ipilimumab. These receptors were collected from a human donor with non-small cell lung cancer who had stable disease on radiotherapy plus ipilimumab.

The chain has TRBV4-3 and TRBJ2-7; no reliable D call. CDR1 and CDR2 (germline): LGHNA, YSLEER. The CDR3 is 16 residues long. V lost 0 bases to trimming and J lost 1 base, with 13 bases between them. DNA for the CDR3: TGCGCCAGCAGCCAAGATAGAGGAAGCGTATCCTACGAGCAGTACTTC. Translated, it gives CASSQDRGSVSYEQYF.

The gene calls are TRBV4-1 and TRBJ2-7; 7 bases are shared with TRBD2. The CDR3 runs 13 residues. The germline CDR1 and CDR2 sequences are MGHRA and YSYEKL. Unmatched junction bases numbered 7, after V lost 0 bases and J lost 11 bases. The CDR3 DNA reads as TGCGCCAGCAGCCAAGACCGGGGAGGGTGGGAGTACTTC. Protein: CASSQDRGGWEYF.

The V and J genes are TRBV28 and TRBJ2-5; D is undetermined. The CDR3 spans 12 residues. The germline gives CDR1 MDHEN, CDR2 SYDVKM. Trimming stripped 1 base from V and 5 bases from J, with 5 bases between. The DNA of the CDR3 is TGTGCCAGCAGTTTATCCAGGGAGACCCAGTACTTC. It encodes CASSLSRETQYF.

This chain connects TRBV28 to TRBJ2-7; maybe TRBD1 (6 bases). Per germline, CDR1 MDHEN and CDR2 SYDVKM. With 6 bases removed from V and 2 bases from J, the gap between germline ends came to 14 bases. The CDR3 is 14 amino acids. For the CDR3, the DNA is TGTGCCAGCAGCCTCAGGGGACGGGCCTACGAGCAGTACTTC. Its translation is CASSLRGRAYEQYF.

The CDR3 protein is CATRTGGYEQYF. For the CDR3, the DNA is TGCGCCACCCGGACAGGGGGCTACGAGCAGTACTTC. V is TRBV10-2 and J is TRBJ2-7; 10 nucleotides agree with TRBD1. The CDR3 sequence is 12 residues long. V trimming: 10 bases; J trimming: 3 bases; junction bases outside the gene matches: 3. Germline V gives CDR1 WSHSY, CDR2 SAAADI.

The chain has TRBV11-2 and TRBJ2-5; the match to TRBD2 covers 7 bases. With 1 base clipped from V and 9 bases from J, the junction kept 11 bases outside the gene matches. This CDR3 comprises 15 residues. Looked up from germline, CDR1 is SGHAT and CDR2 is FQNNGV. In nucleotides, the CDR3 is TGTGCCAGCAGCTTAGTGGGCCTAGTGGGGGGGGCCCAGTACTTC. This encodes CASSLVGLVGGAQYF.

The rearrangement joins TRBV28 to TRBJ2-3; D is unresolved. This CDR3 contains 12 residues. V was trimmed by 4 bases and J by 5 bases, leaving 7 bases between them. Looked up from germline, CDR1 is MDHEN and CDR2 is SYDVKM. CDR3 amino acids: CASSSRGDTQYF. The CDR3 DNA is TGTGCCAGCAGTTCTCGAGGAGATACGCAGTATTTT.

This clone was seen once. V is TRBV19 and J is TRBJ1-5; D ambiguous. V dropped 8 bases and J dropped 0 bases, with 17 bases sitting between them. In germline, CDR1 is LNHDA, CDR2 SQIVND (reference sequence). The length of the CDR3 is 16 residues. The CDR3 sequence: CASDNSWAYSNQPQHF. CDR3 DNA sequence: TGTGCCAGTGATAACAGTTGGGCTTATAGCAATCAGCCCCAGCATTTT. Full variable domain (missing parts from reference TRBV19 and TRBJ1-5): DGGITQSPKYLFRKEGQNVTLSCEQNLNHDAMYWYRQDPGQGLRLIYYSQIVNDFQKGDIAEGYSVSREKKESFPLTVTSAQKNPTAFYLCASDNSWAYSNQPQHFGDGTRLSIL.

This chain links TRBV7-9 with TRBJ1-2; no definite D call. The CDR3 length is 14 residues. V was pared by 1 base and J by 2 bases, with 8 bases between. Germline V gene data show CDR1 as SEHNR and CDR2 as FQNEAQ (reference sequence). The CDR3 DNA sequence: TGTGCCAGCAGCTTAGTTCGCGAGAACTATGGCTACACCTTC. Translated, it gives CASSLVRENYGYTF. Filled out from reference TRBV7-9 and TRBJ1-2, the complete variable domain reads DTGVSQNPRHKITKRGQNVTFRCDPISEHNRLYWYRQTLGQGPEFLTYFQNEAQLEKSRLLSDRFSAERPKGSFSTLEIQRTEQGDSAMYLCASSLVRENYGYTFGSGTRLTVV.

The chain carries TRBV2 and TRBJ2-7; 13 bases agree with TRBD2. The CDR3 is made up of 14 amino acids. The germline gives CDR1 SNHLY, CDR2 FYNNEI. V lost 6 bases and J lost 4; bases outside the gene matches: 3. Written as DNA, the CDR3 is TGTGCCAGCAGAGGACTAGCGGGAGAGTACGAGCAGTACTTC. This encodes CASRGLAGEYEQYF. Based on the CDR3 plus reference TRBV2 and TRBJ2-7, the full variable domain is EPEVTQTPSHQVTQMGQEVILRCVPISNHLYFYWYRQILGQKVEFLVSFYNNEISEKSEIFDDQFSVERPDGSNFTLKIRSTKLEDSAMYFCASRGLAGEYEQYFGPGTRLTVT.

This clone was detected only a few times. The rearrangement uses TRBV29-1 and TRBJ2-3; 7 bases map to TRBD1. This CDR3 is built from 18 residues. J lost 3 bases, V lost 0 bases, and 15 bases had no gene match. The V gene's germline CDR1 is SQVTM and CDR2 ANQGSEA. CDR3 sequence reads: CSVEDRTGMIMGTDTQYF. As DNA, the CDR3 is TGCAGCGTTGAAGACCGGACAGGAATGATAATGGGAACAGATACGCAGTATTTT.

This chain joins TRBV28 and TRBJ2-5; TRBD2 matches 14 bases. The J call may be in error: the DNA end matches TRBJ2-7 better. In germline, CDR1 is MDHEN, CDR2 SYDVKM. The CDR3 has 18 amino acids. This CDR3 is CASSSLKGLAGAAGEQYF. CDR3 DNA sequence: TGTGCCAGCAGTTCGTTGAAGGGACTAGCGGGAGCTGCGGGCGAGCAGTACTTC.

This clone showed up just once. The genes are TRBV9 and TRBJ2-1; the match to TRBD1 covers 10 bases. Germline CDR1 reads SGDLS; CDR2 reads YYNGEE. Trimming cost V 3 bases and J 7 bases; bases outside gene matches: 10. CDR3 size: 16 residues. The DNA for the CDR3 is TGTGCCAGCAGCGCTTCAGGACAGGGGGGTAGGAATGAGCAGTTCTTC. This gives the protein CASSASGQGGRNEQFF.

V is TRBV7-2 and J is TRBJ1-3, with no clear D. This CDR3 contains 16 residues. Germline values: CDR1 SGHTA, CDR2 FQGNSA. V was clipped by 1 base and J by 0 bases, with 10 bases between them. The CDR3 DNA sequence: TGTGCCAGCAGCTTAGGAGGAGTTTACTCTGGAAACACCATATATTTT. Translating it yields CASSLGGVYSGNTIYF.

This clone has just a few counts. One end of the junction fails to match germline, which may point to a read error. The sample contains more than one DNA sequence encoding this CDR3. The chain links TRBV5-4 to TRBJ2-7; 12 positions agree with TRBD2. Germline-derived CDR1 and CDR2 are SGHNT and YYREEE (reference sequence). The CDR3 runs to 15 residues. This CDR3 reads CASSPGTSGRYEQYF. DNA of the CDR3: TGCGCCAGCAGCCCGGGGACTAGCGGGCGGTACGAGCAGTACTTC.

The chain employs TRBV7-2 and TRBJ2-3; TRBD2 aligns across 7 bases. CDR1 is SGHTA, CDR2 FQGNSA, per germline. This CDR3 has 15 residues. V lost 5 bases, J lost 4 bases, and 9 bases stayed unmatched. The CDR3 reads CASSDRLAGADTQYF. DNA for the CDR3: TGTGCCAGCAGCGACCGATTAGCGGGCGCAGATACGCAGTATTTT. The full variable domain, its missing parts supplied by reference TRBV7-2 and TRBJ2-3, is GAGVSQSPSNKVTEKGKDVELRCDPISGHTALYWYRQSLGQGLEFLIYFQGNSAPDKSGLPSDRFSAERTGGSVSTLTIQRTQQEDSAVYLCASSDRLAGADTQYFGPGTRLTVL.

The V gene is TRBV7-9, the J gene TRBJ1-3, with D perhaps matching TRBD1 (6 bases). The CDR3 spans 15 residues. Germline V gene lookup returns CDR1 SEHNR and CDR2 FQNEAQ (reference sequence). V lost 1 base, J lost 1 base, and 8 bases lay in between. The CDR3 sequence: CASSLGQGSGNTIYF. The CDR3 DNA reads TGTGCCAGCAGCTTAGGTCAGGGGTCTGGAAACACCATATATTTT.

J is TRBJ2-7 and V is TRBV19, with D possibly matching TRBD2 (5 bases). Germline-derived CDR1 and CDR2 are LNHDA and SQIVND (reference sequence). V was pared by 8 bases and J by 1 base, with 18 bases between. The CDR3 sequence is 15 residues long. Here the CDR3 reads CASASGSADSYEQYF. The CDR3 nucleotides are TGTGCCAGTGCCTCGGGGTCGGCAGATTCCTACGAGCAGTACTTC.

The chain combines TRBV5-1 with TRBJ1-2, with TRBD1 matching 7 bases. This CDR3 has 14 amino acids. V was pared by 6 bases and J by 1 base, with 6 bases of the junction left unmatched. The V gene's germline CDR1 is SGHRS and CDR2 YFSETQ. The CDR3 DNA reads TGCGCCAGCAAGAGGGACAGTTATAACTATGGCTACACCTTC. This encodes CASKRDSYNYGYTF.

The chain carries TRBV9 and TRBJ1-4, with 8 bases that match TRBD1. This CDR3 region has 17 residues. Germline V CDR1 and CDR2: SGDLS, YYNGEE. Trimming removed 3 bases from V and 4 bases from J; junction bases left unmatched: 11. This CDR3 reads CASSAPRTGRYNEKLFF. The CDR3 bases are TGTGCCAGCAGCGCGCCCCGGACAGGGCGGTATAATGAAAAACTGTTTTTT. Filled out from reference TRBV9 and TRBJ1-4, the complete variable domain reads DSGVTQTPKHLITATGQRVTLRCSPRSGDLSVYWYQQSLDQGLQFLIQYYNGEERAKGNILERFSAQQFPDLHSELNLSSLELGDSALYFCASSAPRTGRYNEKLFFGSGTQLSVL.

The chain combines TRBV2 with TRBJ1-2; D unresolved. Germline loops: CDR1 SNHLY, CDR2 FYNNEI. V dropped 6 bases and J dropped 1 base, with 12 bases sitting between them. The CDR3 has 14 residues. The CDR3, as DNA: TGTGCCAGCAGCCCCTTGTCGGGTAACTATGGCTACACCTTC. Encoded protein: CASSPLSGNYGYTF. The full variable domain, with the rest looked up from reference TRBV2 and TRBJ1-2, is EPEVTQTPSHQVTQMGQEVILRCVPISNHLYFYWYRQILGQKVEFLVSFYNNEISEKSEIFDDQFSVERPDGSNFTLKIRSTKLEDSAMYFCASSPLSGNYGYTFGSGTRLTVV.

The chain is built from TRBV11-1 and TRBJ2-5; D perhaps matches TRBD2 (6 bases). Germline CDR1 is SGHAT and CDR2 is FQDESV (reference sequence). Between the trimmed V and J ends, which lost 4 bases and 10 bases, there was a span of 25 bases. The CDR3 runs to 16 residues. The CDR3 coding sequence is TGTGCCAGCAGCTCCGCGACAAGGGGAGGTTACTTTGACCAGTACTTC. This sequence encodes CASSSATRGGYFDQYF.

CDR3 DNA sequence: TGTGCCACCAGCTTTAGCGGGAGTCGTGTGTGGAATGAGCAGTTCTTC. It codes for CATSFSGSRVWNEQFF. The chain combines TRBV15 with TRBJ2-1, with 9 bases matching TRBD2. The CDR3 consists of 16 residues. V was clipped by 5 bases and J by 7 bases; unmatched bases: 12. Germline V CDR1 and CDR2: LNHNV, YYDKDF (reference sequence).

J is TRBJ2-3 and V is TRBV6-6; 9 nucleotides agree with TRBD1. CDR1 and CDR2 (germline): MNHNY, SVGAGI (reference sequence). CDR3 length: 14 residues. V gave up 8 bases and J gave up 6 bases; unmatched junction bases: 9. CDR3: CASGPGDRADTQYF. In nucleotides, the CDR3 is TGTGCCAGCGGGCCCGGGGACAGGGCCGATACGCAGTATTTT.

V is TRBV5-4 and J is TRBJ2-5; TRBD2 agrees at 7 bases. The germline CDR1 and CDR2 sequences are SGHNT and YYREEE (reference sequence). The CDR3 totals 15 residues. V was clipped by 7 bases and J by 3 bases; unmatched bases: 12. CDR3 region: CASGPLGEGKETQYF. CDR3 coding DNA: TGTGCCAGCGGCCCCCTGGGGGAGGGAAAAGAGACCCAGTACTTC.

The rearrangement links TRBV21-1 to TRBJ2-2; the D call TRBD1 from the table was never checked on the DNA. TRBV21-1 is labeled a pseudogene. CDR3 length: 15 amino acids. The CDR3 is CASICSRGRNGELFF. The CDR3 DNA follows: TGTGCCAGCATTTGCTCCAGGGGAAGGAACGGGGAGCTGTTTTTT.

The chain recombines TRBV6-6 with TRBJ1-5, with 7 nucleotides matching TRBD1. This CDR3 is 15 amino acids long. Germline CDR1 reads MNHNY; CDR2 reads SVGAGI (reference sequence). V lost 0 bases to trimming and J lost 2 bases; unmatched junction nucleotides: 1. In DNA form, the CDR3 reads TGTGCCAGCAGTTACTCAGGGGGCGGCAATCAGCCCCAGCATTTT. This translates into CASSYSGGGNQPQHF.

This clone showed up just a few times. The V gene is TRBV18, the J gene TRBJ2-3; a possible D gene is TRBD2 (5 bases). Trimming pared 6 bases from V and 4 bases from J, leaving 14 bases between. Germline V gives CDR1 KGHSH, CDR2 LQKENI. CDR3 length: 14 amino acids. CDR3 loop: CASSLVGGPDTQYF. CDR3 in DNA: TGTGCCAGCTCTCTTGTTGGAGGCCCAGATACGCAGTATTTT.

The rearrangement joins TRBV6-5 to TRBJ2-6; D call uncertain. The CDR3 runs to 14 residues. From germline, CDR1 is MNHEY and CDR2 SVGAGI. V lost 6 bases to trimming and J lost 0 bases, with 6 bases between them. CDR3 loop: CASRRSSGANVLTF. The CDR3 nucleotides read TGTGCCAGCAGGAGAAGCTCTGGGGCCAACGTCCTGACTTTC.

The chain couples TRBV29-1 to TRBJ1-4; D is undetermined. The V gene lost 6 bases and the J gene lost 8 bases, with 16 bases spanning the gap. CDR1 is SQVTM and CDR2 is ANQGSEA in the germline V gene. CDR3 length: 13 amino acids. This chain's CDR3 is CSVSSPSEEKLFF. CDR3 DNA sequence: TGCAGCGTATCGTCACCTAGTGAAGAAAAACTGTTTTTT.

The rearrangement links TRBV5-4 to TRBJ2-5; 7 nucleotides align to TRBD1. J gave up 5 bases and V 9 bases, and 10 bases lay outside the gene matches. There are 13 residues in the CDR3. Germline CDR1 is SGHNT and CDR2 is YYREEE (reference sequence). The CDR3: CATLIGGGETQYF. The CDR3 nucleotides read TGTGCCACCCTAATAGGGGGCGGCGAGACCCAGTACTTC.